The following is a TCR beta chain sequence with its context. Profiling relied on immunoSEQ multiplex PCR, and the TCRdb table lists in-frame clones only, not all of them. The table shows around 41,000 clones, with roughly 80% occurring only once. This sample was taken from a study of immune evolution from preneoplasia to lung adenocarcinoma. For the study at large: HLA loss of heterozygosity: under 7.5% AIS, around 16% MIA, about 32% ADC, none AAH.

H&E slides confirmed each diagnosis, reviewed by two pathologists independently. The origin of this receptor is a person between 60 and 70 years old with lung adenocarcinoma. The sample was FFPE invasive lung adenocarcinoma tissue.

CDR3 amino acids: CAWSRDISGNTIYF. The CDR3 DNA reads TGTGCCTGGAGCCGGGACATCTCTGGAAACACCATATATTTT. The rearrangement links TRBV30 to TRBJ1-3; tentative D call: TRBD1 (6 bases). This CDR3 region has 14 residues. The V and J ends lost 3 bases and 0 bases respectively, with 9 bases between them. The germline V gene encodes CDR1 GTSNPN and CDR2 SVGIG (reference sequence).